Listed here are 30 T cell receptor beta chains from one sample, sequenced in a study of blood T cells in healthy people across ages. Using a J-beta primer mix together with a sample-barcoded 5' primer, a second PCR was run for roughly 7 to 11 cycles. TCRdb passed the 5' RACE reads through MiXCR, listing each CDR3 protein once. The sample holds 1.5 million to 2 million distinct CDR3 sequences, about 50% seen once. Input material: blood. These receptors were obtained from a woman between 35 and 50 years old in good health.

The chain joins TRBV29-1 to TRBJ1-2, with 7 positions matching TRBD1. The CDR3 runs 14 residues. Germline trimming cut 7 bases from V and 2 bases from J; bases unmatched to any gene: 10. Per the germline V gene, CDR1 is SQVTM and CDR2 is ANQGSEA. Written as DNA, the CDR3 is TGCAGCGCTGGCGGGGCAGGGGGAAACTATGGCTACACCTTC. It specifies CSAGGAGGNYGYTF.

This clonotype was picked up a small number of times. This chain joins TRBV28 and TRBJ1-5; the D gene is possibly TRBD1 (6 bases). The V gene's germline CDR1 is MDHEN and CDR2 SYDVKM. The germline V and J ends were trimmed by 7 bases and 2 bases, with 15 bases remaining between them. There are 15 residues in the CDR3. In nucleotides, the CDR3 is TGTGCCAGCACCCCTCAGGGGTTTGGCAATCAGCCCCAGCATTTT. This translates into CASTPQGFGNQPQHF.

The V call is TRBV24-1, the J call TRBJ2-3; no clear D gene. This CDR3 comprises 16 residues. The germline V gene encodes CDR1 KGHDR and CDR2 SFDVKD. Trimming shortened V by 2 bases and J by 5 bases, and 16 bases separated the two germline ends. For the CDR3, the DNA is TGTGCCACCAGTGATTGGGGAACAAAAAACGTAGATACGCAGTATTTT. As protein: CATSDWGTKNVDTQYF.

V is TRBV7-3 and J is TRBJ2-5; D is uncertain. The germline CDR1 and CDR2 sequences are SGHTA and FQGTGA. The CDR3 is made up of 15 amino acids. The ends were cut back, 0 bases at V and 11 bases at J, with 19 bases in the middle. The CDR3 region has the DNA TGTGCCAGCAGCTTAACCCAGGTGAGCTACAATGAGCAGTACTTC. Amino acids: CASSLTQVSYNEQYF.

The rearrangement joins TRBV5-1 to TRBJ2-1, with D perhaps matching TRBD1 (6 bases). This CDR3 region has 15 residues. The V end was cut by 1 base, the J end by 2 bases, with 10 bases between. Germline CDR1 SGHRS, CDR2 YFSETQ. The CDR3 region has the DNA TGCGCCAGCAGCTTGACAGGGCACCCCTACAATGAGCAGTTCTTC. Protein product: CASSLTGHPYNEQFF.

CDR3 amino acids: CSVQQLRGGANVLTF. CDR3 nucleotides: TGCAGCGTTCAACAGCTCCGAGGGGGGGCCAACGTCCTGACTTTC. V is TRBV29-1 and J is TRBJ2-6; the D gene is possibly TRBD2 (5 bases). The CDR3 has 15 amino acids. Germline-derived CDR1 and CDR2 are SQVTM and ANQGSEA. Trimming removed 5 bases from V and 4 bases from J, with 15 bases in between. The full variable domain, its missing parts supplied by reference TRBV29-1 and TRBJ2-6, is SAVISQKPSRDICQRGTSLTIQCQVDSQVTMMFWYRQQPGQSLTLIATANQGSEATYESGFVIDKFPISRPNLTFSTLTVSNMSPEDSSIYLCSVQQLRGGANVLTFGAGSRLTVL.

The chain joins TRBV20-1 to TRBJ2-7; no firm D call. The CDR3 sequence is 13 residues long. CDR1 and CDR2 (germline): DFQATT, SNEGSKA (reference sequence). Deletions cut 4 bases from V and 0 bases from J, with 10 bases between. CDR3 amino acids: CSAMAKSSYEQYF. CDR3 bases: TGCAGTGCTATGGCGAAAAGCTCCTACGAGCAGTACTTC.

Details on this clonotype: With a much larger clone just one base away, this may be a read error. This chain connects TRBV7-2 to TRBJ2-5; no clear D. The CDR3 loop spans 12 amino acids. Trimming removed 7 bases at V and 2 bases at J, with 8 bases between. Germline V CDR1 and CDR2: SGHTA, FQGNSA. The CDR3 sequence: CASNPQQETQYF. In DNA, the CDR3 is TGTGCCAGCAACCCCCAGCAAGAGACCCAGTACTTC.

The chain carries TRBV5-1 and TRBJ1-1; no definite D call. V dropped 4 bases and J dropped 4 bases, with 17 bases sitting between them. Germline CDR1 and CDR2: SGHRS and YFSETQ. There are 15 residues in the CDR3. The CDR3 nucleotides read TGCGCCAGCAGCGCCCTCGGGGATCGGGGCACTGAAGCTTTCTTT. This sequence encodes CASSALGDRGTEAFF.

The V and J genes are TRBV20-1 and TRBJ1-2; D is undetermined. Deletions cut 6 bases from V and 2 bases from J, with 4 bases between. CDR3 length: 10 residues. Germline V CDR1 and CDR2: DFQATT, SNEGSKA (reference sequence). The CDR3 here is CSAMNYGYTF. The CDR3 bases are TGCAGTGCCATGAACTATGGCTACACCTTC.

The table lists this clonotype with a few counts. The chain carries TRBV29-1 and TRBJ1-2; D is possibly TRBD1 (5 bases). Trimming took 0 bases from V and 2 from J, leaving 13 bases between them. Germline CDR1 reads SQVTM; CDR2 reads ANQGSEA. This CDR3 region has 15 residues. The CDR3 loop reads CSVEDKRGENYGYTF. The CDR3 bases are TGCAGCGTTGAAGATAAGCGGGGGGAAAACTATGGCTACACCTTC.

This clonotype appeared a few times. The chain has TRBV20-1 and TRBJ2-7, with 9 bases aligning to TRBD1. V shed 0 bases and J 5 bases; nucleotides not matched to a gene: 8. From germline, CDR1 is DFQATT and CDR2 SNEGSKA (reference sequence). The CDR3 totals 15 residues. The CDR3 DNA follows: TGCAGTGCTAGAGATTCGGGGACAGGGAACCACGAGCAGTACTTC. Its translation is CSARDSGTGNHEQYF.

Details on this clonotype: At one boundary the junction diverges from the germline segment, which might be a read error. The genes are TRBV7-8 and TRBJ2-1, with D tentatively TRBD1 or TRBD2 (7 bases each). This CDR3 is built from 15 residues. Germline V lookup: CDR1 SGHVS, CDR2 FQNEAQ. The CDR3 sequence is CASSYQGGTYNGQFF. Written as DNA, the CDR3 is TGTGCCAGCAGCTACCAGGGGGGGACCTACAATGGGCAGTTCTTC.

As to this clonotype: The junction and the germline gene differ at one end; a read error may be behind it. The chain links TRBV6-5 to TRBJ2-1; D may be TRBD2 (6 bases). This CDR3 contains 18 residues. Germline CDR1 and CDR2: MNHEY and SVGAGI. The CDR3 spells CASSYRELWGVEDNGQFF. In nucleotides, the CDR3 is TGTGCCAGCAGTTACCGGGAGTTATGGGGGGTTGAGGACAATGGGCAGTTCTTC.

The rearrangement links TRBV6-2 or TRBV6-3 to TRBJ1-2, with 10 nucleotides matching TRBD1. The V segment lost 6 bases and the J segment 9 bases; nucleotides outside the gene matches: 13. CDR3 length: 15 amino acids. Germline values: CDR1 MNHEY, CDR2 SVGEGT. The CDR3 protein is CASSLFPGQGSRYTF. CDR3 bases: TGTGCCAGCAGCCTCTTCCCGGGACAGGGGTCGCGCTACACCTTC.

This clonotype has a handful of counts. The gene calls are TRBV12-3 or TRBV12-4 and TRBJ2-7; no clear D. Trimming removed 4 bases from V and 2 bases from J, with 12 bases in between. This CDR3 has 14 amino acids. The CDR3, as DNA: TGTGCCAGCAGTTCCAGACCATCGACCTACGAGCAGTACTTC. Its translation: CASSSRPSTYEQYF.

The chain has TRBV4-2 and TRBJ1-4; D is undetermined. Germline values: CDR1 LGHNA, CDR2 YNFKEQ. The CDR3 loop spans 13 amino acids. Between the trimmed V and J ends, which lost 0 bases and 8 bases, there was a span of 7 bases. As DNA, the CDR3 is TGTGCCAGCAGCCAAGATCCCGGCGAAAAACTGTTTTTT. This gives the protein CASSQDPGEKLFF.

The chain is built from TRBV28 and TRBJ1-2; D possibly corresponds to TRBD1 (5 bases). The V end lost 5 bases, the J end lost 6 bases, and 22 bases lay between the germline ends. Germline values: CDR1 MDHEN, CDR2 SYDVKM. The CDR3 length is 16 residues. This chain's CDR3 is CASSPLGSSGRDGYTF. The CDR3 DNA follows: TGTGCCAGCAGTCCGCTGGGCAGCAGCGGCAGGGATGGCTACACCTTC.

J is TRBJ2-1 and V is TRBV6-2 or TRBV6-3; either TRBD1 or TRBD2 may fit D (5 bases each). Germline V gene lookup returns CDR1 MNHEY and CDR2 SVGEGT. Deletions cut 4 bases from V and 10 bases from J, with 17 bases between. The CDR3 extends over 14 amino acids. The CDR3 here is CASSSGTGIGEQFF. CDR3 nucleotides: TGTGCCAGCAGTTCCGGGACGGGGATAGGAGAGCAGTTCTTC.

In nucleotides, the CDR3 is TGTGCCAGCAGTTCCCGGAATGAAGCTTTCTTT. Its protein product is CASSSRNEAFF. This rearrangement joins TRBV12-3 or TRBV12-4 to TRBJ1-1; D is unclear. Trimming cost V 4 bases and J 7 bases, with 7 bases left between them. CDR3 length equals 11 residues.

This clonotype was seen a few times. V gene TRBV7-2 combines with J gene TRBJ1-4; possible D gene TRBD1, 5 bases. The ends were cut back, 5 bases at V and 5 bases at J, with 12 bases in the middle. This CDR3 is built from 14 residues. Germline V lookup: CDR1 SGHTA, CDR2 FQGNSA. Here the CDR3 reads CASSRRGMNEKLFF. The CDR3 nucleotides are TGTGCCAGCAGCAGGAGGGGTATGAATGAAAAACTGTTTTTT.

This clonotype was seen only a few times. The CDR3 sequence: CASSSAQSGANVLTF. The CDR3 DNA is TGTGCCAGCAGCTCAGCCCAATCTGGGGCCAACGTCCTGACTTTC. This chain uses TRBV7-2 with TRBJ2-6, with D hard to call. Deletions cut 4 bases from V and 1 base from J, with 8 bases between. Germline-derived CDR1 and CDR2 are SGHTA and FQGNSA. The length of the CDR3 is 15 residues.

The rearrangement uses TRBV4-3 and TRBJ1-2; D not certain. CDR1 LGHNA and CDR2 YSLEER come from the germline V gene. The CDR3 is made up of 15 amino acids. V lost 0 bases, J lost 4 bases, and 12 bases lay in between. The CDR3, as DNA: TGCGCCAGCAGCCAAGACTATGGGGAGGGCTATGGCTACACCTTC. The encoded protein is CASSQDYGEGYGYTF.

This clonotype was recorded a few times. The chain has TRBV4-2 and TRBJ2-1; no reliable D call. V lost 0 bases, J lost 6 bases, and 12 bases lay in between. Germline CDR1 and CDR2: LGHNA and YNFKEQ. This CDR3 is built from 15 residues. CDR3 amino acids: CASSQDSRSGNEQFF. In DNA, the CDR3 is TGTGCCAGCAGCCAAGATAGTAGATCGGGCAATGAGCAGTTCTTC.

The rearrangement joins TRBV15 to TRBJ1-1; D gene unclear. Trimming removed 5 bases at V and 7 bases at J, with 14 bases between. This CDR3 comprises 13 residues. CDR1 LNHNV and CDR2 YYDKDF come from the germline V gene (reference sequence). In nucleotides, the CDR3 is TGTGCCACCAGCTCCGGGTTTCTCAATGAAGCTTTCTTT. Translation gives CATSSGFLNEAFF.

This clonotype was seen a handful of times. The chain recombines TRBV7-2 with TRBJ2-3; TRBD2 might be the D (6 bases). Germline V gene data show CDR1 as SGHTA and CDR2 as FQGNSA. This CDR3 comprises 17 residues. The V end was cut by 5 bases, the J end by 2 bases, with 20 bases between. The DNA for the CDR3 is TGTGCCAGCAGCGATTCGGGACGGACTATGCTCACAGATACGCAGTATTTT. Encoded protein: CASSDSGRTMLTDTQYF.

This sequence joins TRBV20-1 and TRBJ2-1; D unresolved. Germline V gene sequence: CDR1 DFQATT, CDR2 SNEGSKA (reference sequence). V lost 0 bases and J lost 9, with 9 bases in between. The CDR3 totals 12 residues. CDR3: CSAREGIFEQFF. The CDR3 DNA sequence: TGCAGTGCTAGAGAGGGAATCTTTGAGCAGTTCTTC.

This clonotype was counted only a few times. The rearrangement joins TRBV20-1 to TRBJ2-1; 9 nucleotides line up with TRBD1. V lost 1 base to trimming and J lost 4 bases; unmatched junction nucleotides: 8. Germline lookup yields CDR1 DFQATT and CDR2 SNEGSKA (reference sequence). The CDR3 extends over 16 amino acids. The CDR3 protein is CSARGGQGSQYNEQFF. DNA of the CDR3: TGCAGTGCTAGAGGAGGACAGGGGTCTCAATACAATGAGCAGTTCTTC.

V gene TRBV6-6 combines with J gene TRBJ2-2; D is possibly TRBD1 or TRBD2 (5 bases each). CDR1 MNHNY and CDR2 SVGAGI come from the germline V gene (reference sequence). The V gene lost 6 bases and the J gene lost 0 bases, with 11 bases spanning the gap. The CDR3 extends over 15 amino acids. The CDR3 nucleotides are TGTGCCAGCAGGGGGGAGCCCCCGAACACCGGGGAGCTGTTTTTT. Its translation: CASRGEPPNTGELFF.

The chain has TRBV12-3 or TRBV12-4 and TRBJ2-1, with D uncertain. V lost 3 bases and J lost 13, with 25 bases in between. The CDR3 totals 16 residues. CDR3 region: CASSLFYPSQQETQFF. CDR3 in DNA: TGTGCCAGCAGTTTGTTTTACCCGAGCCAGCAGGAGACCCAGTTCTTC.